These 4 T cell receptor beta chains were sequenced from one sample in a study of CD4+ T cells in melanoma. Some clones are missing from TCRdb's copy, which holds only in-frame ones; the method was immunoSEQ multiplex PCR. The profile covers more than 8,500 clones, with roughly two thirds appearing a single time and around a fifth taken by the ten largest. What was sequenced was peripheral blood. The receptors here all came from a human donor with melanoma.

The V gene is TRBV19, the J gene TRBJ2-7; D not resolved. The length of the CDR3 is 13 residues. Germline V CDR1 and CDR2: LNHDA, SQIVND (reference sequence). The ends were cut back, 6 bases at V and 1 base at J, with 10 bases in the middle. The CDR3 nucleotides read TGTGCCAGTAGCCCAGTGAATTCCTACGAGCAGTACTTC. Protein sequence: CASSPVNSYEQYF. Together with reference TRBV19 and TRBJ2-7, the CDR3 gives the full variable domain: DGGITQSPKYLFRKEGQNVTLSCEQNLNHDAMYWYRQDPGQGLRLIYYSQIVNDFQKGDIAEGYSVSREKKESFPLTVTSAQKNPTAFYLCASSPVNSYEQYFGPGTRLTVT.

This clone is categorized as large. The chain links TRBV30 to TRBJ2-2, with a weak D call TRBD1 (8 bases). Germline assignment: CDR1 GTSNPN and CDR2 SVGIG (reference sequence). Trimming cost V 3 bases and J 0 bases, with 17 bases left between them. The CDR3 has 17 amino acids. The CDR3 DNA sequence: TGTGCCTGGAGCCCTCGGACAGGGACTACGAACACCGGGGAGCTGTTTTTT. This encodes CAWSPRTGTTNTGELFF. Filled out from reference TRBV30 and TRBJ2-2, the complete variable domain reads SQTIHQWPATLVQPVGSPLSLECTVEGTSNPNLYWYRQAAGRGLQLLFYSVGIGQISSEVPQNLSASRPQDRQFILSSKKLLLSDSGFYLCAWSPRTGTTNTGELFFGEGSRLTVL.

J is TRBJ2-2 and V is TRBV5-1; D ambiguous. Germline values: CDR1 SGHRS, CDR2 YFSETQ. This CDR3 contains 11 residues. Between the trimmed V and J ends, which lost 7 bases and 3 bases, there was a span of 4 bases. Written as DNA, the CDR3 is TGCGCCAGCCAAGACACCGGGGAGCTGTTTTTT. Residues: CASQDTGELFF.

This clone was seen more than once but under ten times. The chain carries TRBV10-3 and TRBJ1-2; 8 nucleotides line up with TRBD1. CDR3 length: 13 residues. CDR1 is ENHRY, CDR2 SYGVKD, per germline. Trimming removed 2 bases from V and 4 bases from J; junction bases left unmatched: 0. The CDR3 coding sequence is TGTGCCATCAGTGAGGGACAGGGCTATGGCTACACCTTC. Translation gives CAISEGQGYGYTF.